These 29 T cell receptor beta chains share one sample of origin, sequenced in a study of blood T cell repertoires in COVID-19. Data came from immunoSEQ multiplex PCR; TCRdb stores just in-frame clones and leaves some out. The sample shows roughly 290,000 clones, approximately 90% of them seen only once. The sample was peripheral blood. The source of these receptors is a woman in her 30s with COVID-19, enrolled during active disease.

This clone has only one observation. This chain uses TRBV7-9 with TRBJ1-2, with D perhaps TRBD1 (6 bases). V lost 1 base to trimming and J lost 4 bases, with 13 bases between them. CDR1 SEHNR and CDR2 FQNEAQ come from the germline V gene (reference sequence). This CDR3 comprises 15 residues. This CDR3 is CASSLVRQGLYGYTF. The CDR3 nucleotides read TGTGCCAGCAGCTTAGTACGGCAGGGGCTCTATGGCTACACCTTC.

This sequence joins TRBV9 and TRBJ2-7; possibly TRBD2 for D (7 bases). The CDR3 consists of 16 residues. Per germline, CDR1 SGDLS and CDR2 YYNGEE. Trimming removed 0 bases from V and 0 bases from J, with 13 bases in between. Here the CDR3 reads CASSVGQGGGSYEQYF. CDR3 coding DNA: TGTGCCAGCAGCGTAGGGCAGGGAGGGGGCTCCTACGAGCAGTACTTC. Supplemented by reference TRBV9 and TRBJ2-7, the full variable domain reads DSGVTQTPKHLITATGQRVTLRCSPRSGDLSVYWYQQSLDQGLQFLIQYYNGEERAKGNILERFSAQQFPDLHSELNLSSLELGDSALYFCASSVGQGGGSYEQYFGPGTRLTVT.

This clone was found once. The chain employs TRBV10-2 and TRBJ2-1, with 11 bases fitting TRBD2. Per the germline V gene, CDR1 is WSHSY and CDR2 is SAAADI. This CDR3 has 17 amino acids. V was pared by 2 bases and J by 5 bases, with 8 bases of the junction left unmatched. CDR3 sequence: CASSEGTSGLAHNEQFF. The CDR3 nucleotides are TGCGCCAGCAGTGAGGGGACTAGCGGATTAGCCCACAATGAGCAGTTCTTC.

The chain carries TRBV6-4 and TRBJ1-2; 9 nucleotides agree with TRBD1. Germline CDR1 reads MRHNA; CDR2 reads SNTAGT. The CDR3 totals 17 residues. The ends lost 3 bases at V and 3 bases at J; junction bases unmatched: 11. For the CDR3, the DNA is TGTGCCAGCAGTGAGCGTTCCGGGACAGGGCGTCACTATGGCTACACCTTC. Amino acids: CASSERSGTGRHYGYTF.

This clone was seen just once. This rearrangement joins TRBV30 to TRBJ2-1; 8 nucleotides match TRBD2. Germline V gene sequence: CDR1 GTSNPN, CDR2 SVGIG (reference sequence). The CDR3 is 13 amino acids. V shed 6 bases and J 3 bases; nucleotides not matched to a gene: 4. For the CDR3, the DNA is TGTGCCTGCAATAGCGGGAACTACAATGAGCAGTTCTTC. Translating gives CACNSGNYNEQFF.

The V call is TRBV28, the J call TRBJ2-7, with D possibly being TRBD2 (6 bases). Trimming cost V 6 bases and J 3 bases, with 9 bases left between them. This CDR3 is built from 12 residues. Germline CDR1 and CDR2: MDHEN and SYDVKM. The CDR3 DNA reads as TGTGCCAGCAGGGCGGGGATCTACGAGCAGTACTTC. Encoded protein: CASRAGIYEQYF.

This chain links TRBV5-1 with TRBJ1-1; D is possibly TRBD1 (6 bases). Trimming took off 4 bases at V and 0 bases at J, with 7 bases between the two ends. Germline V CDR1 and CDR2: SGHRS, YFSETQ. The CDR3 consists of 13 residues. The CDR3 protein is CASSDRMNTEAFF. CDR3 in DNA: TGCGCCAGCAGCGACAGGATGAACACTGAAGCTTTCTTT.

For the CDR3, the DNA is TGTGCCAGCAGCTACCAAGGGGGATTGAACACCGGGGAGCTGTTTTTT. This encodes CASSYQGGLNTGELFF. The chain joins TRBV7-9 to TRBJ2-2, with a weak D call TRBD1 (6 bases). There are 16 residues in the CDR3. Trimming removed 4 bases from V and 1 base from J, with 13 bases in between. Germline lookup yields CDR1 SEHNR and CDR2 FQNEAQ (reference sequence).

The rearrangement joins TRBV2 to TRBJ1-2; TRBD1 aligns across 7 bases. This CDR3 has 15 residues. Per the germline V gene, CDR1 is SNHLY and CDR2 is FYNNEI. The J segment lost 0 bases and the V segment lost 4 bases, leaving 5 bases of the junction unmatched. The CDR3 here is CASSVPGQANYGYTF. In nucleotides, the CDR3 is TGTGCCAGCAGTGTCCCAGGACAGGCTAACTATGGCTACACCTTC.

Comments on this clone: Other nucleotide sequences from this sample produce the same CDR3. The chain is built from TRBV7-3 and TRBJ2-3; 9 bases line up with TRBD2. There are 15 residues in the CDR3. The germline CDR1 and CDR2 sequences are SGHTA and FQGTGA. Losses at the gene ends were 5 bases for V and 0 bases for J; bases not matched to a gene: 3. The CDR3 DNA reads TGTGCCAGCAGCCAAGCGGGGGGTAGCACAGATACGCAGTATTTT. This gives the protein CASSQAGGSTDTQYF.

Concerning this clone itself: Other DNA sequences of this sample code for an identical CDR3. Here the CDR3 DNA reads TGTGCCAGCAGCTTAGCGGGGGGCTACAATGAGCAGTTCTTC. Protein product: CASSLAGGYNEQFF. The V gene is TRBV7-3, the J gene TRBJ2-1; TRBD2 matches at 8 bases. This CDR3 has 14 residues. The trim removed 2 bases at V and 3 bases at J, leaving 0 bases unmatched. Germline assignment: CDR1 SGHTA and CDR2 FQGTGA. The whole variable domain, filled in from reference TRBV7-3 and TRBJ2-1, reads GAGVSQTPSNKVTEKGKYVELRCDPISGHTALYWYRQSLGQGPEFLIYFQGTGAADDSGLPNDRFFAVRPEGSVSTLKIQRTERGDSAVYLCASSLAGGYNEQFFGPGTRLTVL.

The V gene is TRBV5-6, the J gene TRBJ2-7, with D perhaps TRBD1 (5 bases). Germline assignment: CDR1 SGHDT and CDR2 YYEEEE. This CDR3 is built from 18 residues. V lost 1 base, J lost 4 bases, and 24 bases lay in between. The CDR3 protein is CASSLTRRYRPQGYEQYF. CDR3 nucleotides: TGTGCCAGCAGCTTGACCCGACGGTACAGGCCGCAGGGATACGAGCAGTACTTC.

The rearrangement joins TRBV14 to TRBJ2-7; 8 bases fit TRBD1. Looked up from germline, CDR1 is SGHDN and CDR2 is FVKESK. This CDR3 has 16 amino acids. Unmatched junction bases numbered 11, after V lost 0 bases and J lost 7 bases. CDR3 bases: TGTGCCAGCAGCCAAGAAGGGACAGGTTGGGGGGATGAGCAGTACTTC. Its protein product is CASSQEGTGWGDEQYF.

The chain couples TRBV19 to TRBJ2-2; TRBD1 might be the D (5 bases). Germline assignment: CDR1 LNHDA and CDR2 SQIVND (reference sequence). V was shortened by 0 bases and J by 1 base, with 9 bases between the two germline ends. The CDR3 totals 16 residues. The CDR3 loop reads CASSIDLDRNTGELFF. In DNA, the CDR3 is TGTGCCAGTAGTATAGATTTAGACAGGAACACCGGGGAGCTGTTTTTT. The full variable domain, rest sourced from reference TRBV19 and TRBJ2-2, is DGGITQSPKYLFRKEGQNVTLSCEQNLNHDAMYWYRQDPGQGLRLIYYSQIVNDFQKGDIAEGYSVSREKKESFPLTVTSAQKNPTAFYLCASSIDLDRNTGELFFGEGSRLTVL.

V is TRBV28 and J is TRBJ1-1, with D tentatively TRBD1 (5 bases). CDR1 is MDHEN and CDR2 is SYDVKM in the germline V gene. The V and J ends lost 2 bases and 1 base respectively, with 17 bases between them. The CDR3 length is 17 residues. The CDR3 spells CASSLPSGLWGNTEAFF. DNA of the CDR3: TGTGCCAGCAGTTTACCCTCGGGACTCTGGGGGAACACTGAAGCTTTCTTT.

This chain joins TRBV7-2 and TRBJ2-7, with 10 bases that match TRBD2. Trimming took 4 bases from V and 0 from J; bases not matched to a gene: 9. CDR1 SGHTA and CDR2 FQGNSA come from the germline V gene. The CDR3 runs to 17 residues. CDR3: CASSSGSGRGGSYEQYF. The DNA for the CDR3 is TGTGCCAGCAGCTCCGGGAGCGGGAGGGGGGGCTCCTACGAGCAGTACTTC.

On this clone itself: This sample also contains other DNA sequences that code for the same CDR3. V usage is TRBV5-1 and J usage is TRBJ1-2; a possible D gene is TRBD1 (6 bases). Trimming pared 2 bases from V and 5 bases from J, leaving 10 bases between. The germline V gene has CDR1 SGHRS and CDR2 YFSETQ. The CDR3 is 13 amino acids. The DNA for the CDR3 is TGCGCCAGCAGCTTACAGGGAGAGTATGGCTACACCTTC. This gives the protein CASSLQGEYGYTF. Based on the CDR3 plus reference TRBV5-1 and TRBJ1-2, the full variable domain is KAGVTQTPRYLIKTRGQQVTLSCSPISGHRSVSWYQQTPGQGLQFLFEYFSETQRNKGNFPGRFSGRQFSNSRSEMNVSTLELGDSALYLCASSLQGEYGYTFGSGTRLTVV.

The gene calls are TRBV30 and TRBJ2-7; 7 bases fit TRBD2. The CDR3 is 14 amino acids. Germline-derived CDR1 and CDR2 are GTSNPN and SVGIG (reference sequence). Trimming removed 0 bases from V and 3 bases from J; junction bases left unmatched: 5. CDR3 nucleotide sequence: TGTGCCTGGAGTGTCGGCGGGAGTGTCTACGAGCAGTACTTC. The encoded protein is CAWSVGGSVYEQYF.

The chain is built from TRBV2 and TRBJ1-1, with D tentatively TRBD1 (5 bases). V gave up 3 bases and J gave up 5 bases, with 13 bases separating them. This CDR3 spans 14 amino acids. Germline V gene data show CDR1 as SNHLY and CDR2 as FYNNEI. CDR3 sequence (DNA): TGTGCCAGCAGTGATCGGGGGAGAAGGACTGAAGCTTTCTTT. It codes for CASSDRGRRTEAFF.

This clone was seen just once. The rearrangement links TRBV4-1 to TRBJ2-7; TRBD1 matches 7 bases. The CDR3 totals 14 residues. Germline values: CDR1 MGHRA, CDR2 YSYEKL. With V trimmed by 4 bases and J by 2 bases, 5 bases remained unmatched. The CDR3 region is CASSPTQGAYEQYF. The CDR3 nucleotides read TGCGCCAGCAGCCCCACGCAGGGGGCCTACGAGCAGTACTTC.

The chain combines TRBV29-1 with TRBJ2-7, with 7 nucleotides matching TRBD2. Trimming cost V 7 bases and J 3 bases; bases outside gene matches: 12. The CDR3 consists of 14 residues. CDR1 is SQVTM and CDR2 is ANQGSEA in the germline V gene. CDR3 residues: CSAEVRGELYEQYF. The CDR3 nucleotides read TGCAGCGCGGAAGTTCGGGGGGAACTCTACGAGCAGTACTTC.

J is TRBJ1-2 and V is TRBV13, with D hard to call. Germline loops: CDR1 PRHDT, CDR2 FYEKMQ (reference sequence). The CDR3 is 13 amino acids. V gave up 0 bases and J gave up 2 bases, with 4 bases separating them. Written as DNA, the CDR3 is TGTGCCAGCAGCTTAGGACAGAACTATGGCTACACCTTC. This encodes CASSLGQNYGYTF.

This chain links TRBV12-3 or TRBV12-4 with TRBJ1-1, with 11 bases aligning to TRBD1. The CDR3 totals 13 residues. The J segment lost 7 bases and the V segment lost 6 bases, leaving 4 bases of the junction unmatched. The CDR3 coding sequence is TGTGCCAGCAGCTGGGACAGGGGGAGTGAAGCTTTCTTT. Translation gives CASSWDRGSEAFF.

This CDR3 reads CATRDRSNSPLHF. CDR3 sequence (DNA): TGTGCCACTCGGGACAGGAGTAATTCACCCCTCCACTTT. The J gene is TRBJ1-6, the V gene TRBV15, with TRBD1 matching 8 bases. The J segment lost 6 bases and the V segment lost 9 bases, leaving 4 bases of the junction unmatched. CDR1 is LNHNV and CDR2 is YYDKDF in the germline V gene (reference sequence). The CDR3 consists of 13 residues.

The V call is TRBV30, the J call TRBJ2-1; TRBD1 aligns across 7 bases. The germline V gene encodes CDR1 GTSNPN and CDR2 SVGIG (reference sequence). The CDR3 consists of 15 residues. J was trimmed by 5 bases and V by 3 bases; bases with no gene match: 10. CDR3 residues: CAWRVTGTVNNEQFF. The CDR3, as DNA: TGTGCCTGGAGGGTGACAGGGACGGTGAACAATGAGCAGTTCTTC.

DNA of the CDR3: TGTGCCAGCAGCGCCCCGGGACAGGGAACAGATACGCAGTATTTT. Translation gives CASSAPGQGTDTQYF. The J gene is TRBJ2-3, the V gene TRBV9; 9 bases map to TRBD1. The CDR3 is 15 residues long. With V trimmed by 3 bases and J by 3 bases, 5 bases remained unmatched. From germline, CDR1 is SGDLS and CDR2 YYNGEE. Variable domain in full (rest from reference TRBV9 and TRBJ2-3): DSGVTQTPKHLITATGQRVTLRCSPRSGDLSVYWYQQSLDQGLQFLIQYYNGEERAKGNILERFSAQQFPDLHSELNLSSLELGDSALYFCASSAPGQGTDTQYFGPGTRLTVL.

The J gene is TRBJ2-5, the V gene TRBV6-5; 8 bases fit TRBD1. After removal of 5 bases from V and 5 bases from J, the junction contained 7 bases not matched to a gene. The germline V gene has CDR1 MNHEY and CDR2 SVGAGI. The CDR3 spans 14 residues. CDR3 nucleotide sequence: TGTGCCAGCAGTCCGACAGGGGTCAGGGAGACCCAGTACTTC. Protein sequence: CASSPTGVRETQYF.

Only one count was recorded for this clone. The V and J genes are TRBV5-6 and TRBJ1-1, with TRBD1 as a possible D gene (5 bases). The CDR3 covers 15 residues. Germline V gene data show CDR1 as SGHDT and CDR2 as YYEEEE. V lost 3 bases and J lost 1, with 13 bases in between. This chain's CDR3 is CASSWGGAANTEAFF. Here the CDR3 DNA reads TGTGCCAGCAGCTGGGGGGGTGCAGCGAACACTGAAGCTTTCTTT.

This chain uses TRBV6-2 or TRBV6-3 with TRBJ1-1, with D tentatively TRBD1 (5 bases). This CDR3 spans 16 amino acids. Trimming shortened V by 2 bases and J by 0 bases, and 13 bases separated the two germline ends. Germline values: CDR1 MNHEY, CDR2 SVGEGT. The CDR3 DNA follows: TGTGCCAGCAGTTACGGGGCTGTAGGGTTGAACACTGAAGCTTTCTTT. This sequence encodes CASSYGAVGLNTEAFF.